This TCR beta chain emerged from a study of blood T cell repertoires in COVID-19. On the study more broadly: The United States, Italy and Spain provided the acute and convalescent COVID-19 samples. PBMCs, B-cell-depleted T cells, or T cells were the source of the cDNA or gDNA that made up the material.

The CDR3 is made up of 15 amino acids. The junction had 6 bases not matched to a gene; V was cut back by 0 bases and J by 5 bases. Germline V gene sequence: CDR1 KGHSH, CDR2 LQKENI. In the authors' methods: Reference gene primer amplification gave estimated nucleated cell counts. Some clones are missing from TCRdb's copy, which holds only in-frame ones; the method was immunoSEQ multiplex PCR. That table gives V, J and clone size, and the DNA gave D and trimming. Here the sample spans around 110,000 clones, approximately 88% being singletons. This TCR derives from a man aged 35-49 years with active or convalescent COVID-19. The specimen was peripheral blood. This chain uses TRBV18 with TRBJ2-7; 8 bases align to TRBD2. The CDR3 sequence: CASSPPGTSSDEQYF. The CDR3 DNA reads TGTGCCAGCTCACCACCCGGGACTAGTAGCGACGAGCAGTACTTC.